The TCR beta chain under discussion was sequenced for a study of regulatory T cells in long-lasting Graves disease. Study-wide findings and caveats: Persistent cases favored TRBV28, TRBJ1-2 and TRBJ2-5.

This clonotype has ten or more counts. The antigen is unknown. Investigators prepared the TCR beta libraries by applying iRepertoire HTBI primers and Arm-PCR of CDR3 regions. TCRdb re-analysed the multiplex PCR reads in MiXCR, keeping a single row per CDR3 protein. The data contain around 460,000 distinct CDR3 sequences, under 25% of them seen just once; the ten biggest clones take up 13%. Time point here: persistent/refractory GD, antithyroid drugs over 5 years with positive TRAb. PBMC RNA was the source of the TCR library. V lost 3 bases, J lost 2 bases, and 7 bases lay in between. The CDR3 has 13 amino acids. From germline, CDR1 is MDHEN and CDR2 SYDVKM.

This specimen was peripheral blood mononuclear cells (PBMCs), taken when the disease was refractory, from a patient treated with antithyroid drugs. The rearrangement links TRBV28 to TRBJ2-5; D is ambiguous. The source of this sequence is a female donor with Graves disease. Here the CDR3 reads CASSFYPQETQYF. Written as DNA, the CDR3 is TGTGCCAGCAGTTTTTACCCACAAGAGACCCAGTACTTC.